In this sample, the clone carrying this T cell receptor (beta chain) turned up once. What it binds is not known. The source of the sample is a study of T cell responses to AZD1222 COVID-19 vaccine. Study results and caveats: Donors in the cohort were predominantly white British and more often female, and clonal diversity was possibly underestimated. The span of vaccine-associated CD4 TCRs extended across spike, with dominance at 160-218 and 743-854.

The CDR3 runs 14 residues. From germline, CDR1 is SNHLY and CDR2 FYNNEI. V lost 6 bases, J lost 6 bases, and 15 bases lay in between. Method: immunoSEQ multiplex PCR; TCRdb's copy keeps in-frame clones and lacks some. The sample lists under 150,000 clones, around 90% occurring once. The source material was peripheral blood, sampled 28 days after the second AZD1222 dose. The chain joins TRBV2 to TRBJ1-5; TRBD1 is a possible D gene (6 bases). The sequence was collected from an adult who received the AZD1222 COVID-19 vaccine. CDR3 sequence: CASSVQGLGQPQHF. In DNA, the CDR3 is TGTGCCAGCAGCGTACAGGGTCTGGGTCAGCCCCAGCATTTT.